In its sample, the clone carrying this T cell receptor (beta chain) was seen a few times. Antigen unknown. Amplified TCR beta CDR3 regions derived from RNA transcripts. The study used the HTBI primer set for a first-round RT-PCR of the TCR CDR3. TCRdb recomputed calls from the multiplex PCR reads with MiXCR, one row per CDR3 protein. The sample yields over 500,000 distinct CDR3 sequences, around 16% seen once. The sample originates from a study of T cells in Graves' hyperthyroidism and ophthalmopathy. Broader study findings: Most thyroid clonotypes expanded above 0.001 appeared in blood too.

This sample holds PBMCs from 8 to 10 ml fresh peripheral blood. J gave up 2 bases and V 6 bases, and 2 bases lay outside the gene matches. The CDR3 is made up of 14 amino acids. Germline V gene sequence: CDR1 MNHEY, CDR2 SVGEGT. The chain carries TRBV6-2 or TRBV6-3 and TRBJ2-2; 8 nucleotides match TRBD2. This sequence was found in a woman in her thirties with Graves' ophthalmopathy. The material sequenced was blood. The CDR3 sequence is CASRRTSNTGELFF. DNA of the CDR3: TGTGCCAGCAGACGGACTAGCAACACCGGGGAGCTGTTTTTT.